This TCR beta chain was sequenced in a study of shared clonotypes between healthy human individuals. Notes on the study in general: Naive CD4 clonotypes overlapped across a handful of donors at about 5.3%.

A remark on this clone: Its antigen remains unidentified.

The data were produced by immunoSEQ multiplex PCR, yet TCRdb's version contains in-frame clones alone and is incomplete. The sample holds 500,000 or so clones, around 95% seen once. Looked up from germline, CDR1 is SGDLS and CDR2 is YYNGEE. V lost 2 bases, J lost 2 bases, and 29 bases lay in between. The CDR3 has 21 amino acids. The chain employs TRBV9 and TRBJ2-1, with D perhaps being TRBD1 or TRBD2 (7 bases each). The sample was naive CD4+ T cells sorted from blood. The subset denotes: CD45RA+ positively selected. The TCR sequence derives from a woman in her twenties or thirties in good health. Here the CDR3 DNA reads TGTGCCAGCAGCGTTCCCCGTCGACAGGGATTAGCGGGTTCGACCTACAATGAGCAGTTCTTC. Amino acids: CASSVPRRQGLAGSTYNEQFF. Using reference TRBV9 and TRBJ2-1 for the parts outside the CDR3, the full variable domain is DSGVTQTPKHLITATGQRVTLRCSPRSGDLSVYWYQQSLDQGLQFLIQYYNGEERAKGNILERFSAQQFPDLHSELNLSSLELGDSALYFCASSVPRRQGLAGSTYNEQFFGPGTRLTVL.